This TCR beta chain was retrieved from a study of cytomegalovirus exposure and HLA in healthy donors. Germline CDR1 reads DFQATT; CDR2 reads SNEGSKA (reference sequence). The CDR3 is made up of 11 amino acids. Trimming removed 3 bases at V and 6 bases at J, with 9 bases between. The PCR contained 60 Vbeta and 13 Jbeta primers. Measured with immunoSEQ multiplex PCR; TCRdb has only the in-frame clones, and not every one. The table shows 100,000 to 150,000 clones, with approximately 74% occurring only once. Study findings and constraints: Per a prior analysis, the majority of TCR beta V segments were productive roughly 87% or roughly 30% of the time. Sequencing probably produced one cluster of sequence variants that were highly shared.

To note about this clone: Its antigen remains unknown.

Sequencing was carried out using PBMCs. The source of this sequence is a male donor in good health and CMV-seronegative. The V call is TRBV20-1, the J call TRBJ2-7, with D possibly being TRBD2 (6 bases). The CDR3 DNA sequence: TGCAGTGCTAGCGGGGGTAGCGAGCAGTACTTC. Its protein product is CSASGGSEQYF.